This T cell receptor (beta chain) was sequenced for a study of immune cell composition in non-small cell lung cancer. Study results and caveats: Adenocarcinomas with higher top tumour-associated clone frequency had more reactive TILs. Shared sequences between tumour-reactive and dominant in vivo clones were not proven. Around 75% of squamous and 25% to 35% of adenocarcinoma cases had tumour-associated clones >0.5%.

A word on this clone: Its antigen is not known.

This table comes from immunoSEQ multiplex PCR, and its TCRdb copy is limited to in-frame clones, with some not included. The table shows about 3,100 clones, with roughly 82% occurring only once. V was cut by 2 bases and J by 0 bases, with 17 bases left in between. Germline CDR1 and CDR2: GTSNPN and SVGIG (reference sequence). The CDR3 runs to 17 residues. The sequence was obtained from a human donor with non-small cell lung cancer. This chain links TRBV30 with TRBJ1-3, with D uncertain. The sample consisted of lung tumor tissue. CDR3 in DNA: TGTGCCTGGAGTTTAACGTCCCGCCGCAGCTCTGGAAACACCATATATTTT. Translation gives CAWSLTSRRSSGNTIYF.